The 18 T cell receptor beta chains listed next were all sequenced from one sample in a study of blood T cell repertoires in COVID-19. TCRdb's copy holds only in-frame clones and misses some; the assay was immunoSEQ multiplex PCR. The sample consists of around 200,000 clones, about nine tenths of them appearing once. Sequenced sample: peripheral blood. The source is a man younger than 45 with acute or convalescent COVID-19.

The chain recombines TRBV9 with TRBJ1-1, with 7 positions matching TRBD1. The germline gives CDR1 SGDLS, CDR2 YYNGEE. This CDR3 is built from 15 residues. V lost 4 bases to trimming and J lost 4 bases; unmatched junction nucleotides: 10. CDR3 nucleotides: TGTGCCAGCAGCCCCGGAGATGACAGGGCCACTGAAGCTTTCTTT. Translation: CASSPGDDRATEAFF.

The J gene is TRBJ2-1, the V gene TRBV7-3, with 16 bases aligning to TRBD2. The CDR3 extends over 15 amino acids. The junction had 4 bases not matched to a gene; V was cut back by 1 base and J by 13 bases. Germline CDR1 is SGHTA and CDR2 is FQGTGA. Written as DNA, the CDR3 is TGTGCCAGCAGCTTAAAGGGACTAGCGGGAGGGGGACAGTTCTTC. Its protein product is CASSLKGLAGGGQFF.

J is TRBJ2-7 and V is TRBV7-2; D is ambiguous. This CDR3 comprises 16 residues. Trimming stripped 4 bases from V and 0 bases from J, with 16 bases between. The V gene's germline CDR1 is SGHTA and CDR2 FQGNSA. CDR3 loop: CASSSTKTKGSYEQYF. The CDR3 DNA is TGTGCCAGCAGCTCCACCAAAACTAAAGGCTCCTACGAGCAGTACTTC. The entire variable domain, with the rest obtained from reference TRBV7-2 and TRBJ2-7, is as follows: GAGVSQSPSNKVTEKGKDVELRCDPISGHTALYWYRQSLGQGLEFLIYFQGNSAPDKSGLPSDRFSAERTGGSVSTLTIQRTQQEDSAVYLCASSSTKTKGSYEQYFGPGTRLTVT.

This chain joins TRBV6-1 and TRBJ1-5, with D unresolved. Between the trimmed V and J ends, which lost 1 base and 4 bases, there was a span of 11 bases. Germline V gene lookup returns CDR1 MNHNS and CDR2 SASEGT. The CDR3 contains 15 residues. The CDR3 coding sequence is TGTGCCAGCAGTGAAGAATCTGCCAGAAATCAGCCCCAGCATTTT. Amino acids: CASSEESARNQPQHF.

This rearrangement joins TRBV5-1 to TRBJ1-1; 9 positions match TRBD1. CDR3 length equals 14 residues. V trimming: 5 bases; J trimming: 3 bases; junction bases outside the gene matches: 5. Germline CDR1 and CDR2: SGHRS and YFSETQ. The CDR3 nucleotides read TGCGCCAGCAGATCGACAGGGGGGCACACTGAAGCTTTCTTT. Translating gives CASRSTGGHTEAFF.

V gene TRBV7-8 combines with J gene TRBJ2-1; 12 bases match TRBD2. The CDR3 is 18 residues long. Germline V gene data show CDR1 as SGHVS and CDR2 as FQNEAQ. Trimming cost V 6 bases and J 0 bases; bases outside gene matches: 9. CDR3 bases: TGTGCCAGCAGACCCGGGACTAGCGGGTCTTACTCCTACAATGAGCAGTTCTTC. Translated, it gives CASRPGTSGSYSYNEQFF.

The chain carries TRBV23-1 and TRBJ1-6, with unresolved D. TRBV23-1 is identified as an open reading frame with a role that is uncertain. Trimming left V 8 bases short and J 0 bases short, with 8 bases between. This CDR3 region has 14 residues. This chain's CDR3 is CASHGSSYNSPLHF. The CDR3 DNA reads TGCGCCAGCCACGGTAGCTCCTATAATTCACCCCTCCACTTT.

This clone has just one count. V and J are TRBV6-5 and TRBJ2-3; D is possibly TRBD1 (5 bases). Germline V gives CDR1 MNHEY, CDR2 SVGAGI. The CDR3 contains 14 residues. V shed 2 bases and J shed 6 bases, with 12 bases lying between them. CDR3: CASSYNRGADTQYF. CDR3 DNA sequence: TGTGCCAGCAGTTACAATAGGGGTGCCGATACGCAGTATTTT.

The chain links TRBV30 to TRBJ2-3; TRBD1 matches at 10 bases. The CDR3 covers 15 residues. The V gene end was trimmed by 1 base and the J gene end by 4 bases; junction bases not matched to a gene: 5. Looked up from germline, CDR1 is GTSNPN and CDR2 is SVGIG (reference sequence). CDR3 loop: CAWSGGQGRADTQYF. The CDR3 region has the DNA TGTGCCTGGAGTGGGGGACAGGGGAGAGCAGATACGCAGTATTTT.

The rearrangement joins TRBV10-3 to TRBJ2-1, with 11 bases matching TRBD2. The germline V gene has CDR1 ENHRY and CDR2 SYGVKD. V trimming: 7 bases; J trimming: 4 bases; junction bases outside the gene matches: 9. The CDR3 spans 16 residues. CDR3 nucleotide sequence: TGTGCCATCAAAGAAGGACTAGCGGGTATATACAATGAGCAGTTCTTC. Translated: CAIKEGLAGIYNEQFF.

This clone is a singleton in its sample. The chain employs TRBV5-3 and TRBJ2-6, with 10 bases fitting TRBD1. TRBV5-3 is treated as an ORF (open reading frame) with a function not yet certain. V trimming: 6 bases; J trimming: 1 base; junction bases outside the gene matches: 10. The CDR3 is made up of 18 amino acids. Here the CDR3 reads CARTPLGQGLSGANVLTF. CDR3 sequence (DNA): TGTGCCAGAACCCCGCTGGGACAGGGGCTTTCTGGGGCCAACGTCCTGACTTTC.

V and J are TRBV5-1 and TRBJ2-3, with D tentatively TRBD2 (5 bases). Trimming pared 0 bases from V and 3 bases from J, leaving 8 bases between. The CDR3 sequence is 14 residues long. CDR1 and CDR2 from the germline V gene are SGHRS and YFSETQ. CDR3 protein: CASSLASRTDTQYF. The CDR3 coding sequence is TGCGCCAGCAGCTTGGCTAGCAGGACAGATACGCAGTATTTT.

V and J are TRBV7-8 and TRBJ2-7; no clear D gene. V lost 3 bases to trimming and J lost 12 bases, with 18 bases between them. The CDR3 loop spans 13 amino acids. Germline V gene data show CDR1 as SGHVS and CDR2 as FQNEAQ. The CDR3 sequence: CASSLASTGLWYF. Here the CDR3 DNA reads TGTGCCAGCAGCTTGGCTTCCACGGGTTTGTGGTACTTC.

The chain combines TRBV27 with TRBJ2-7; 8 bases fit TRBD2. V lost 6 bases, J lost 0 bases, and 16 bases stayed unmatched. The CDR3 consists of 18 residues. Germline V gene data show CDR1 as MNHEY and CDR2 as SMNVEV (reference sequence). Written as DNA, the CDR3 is TGTGCCAGCAGCACAAGGGAGAAGCGGGAGCCTTACTCCTACGAGCAGTACTTC. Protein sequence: CASSTREKREPYSYEQYF.

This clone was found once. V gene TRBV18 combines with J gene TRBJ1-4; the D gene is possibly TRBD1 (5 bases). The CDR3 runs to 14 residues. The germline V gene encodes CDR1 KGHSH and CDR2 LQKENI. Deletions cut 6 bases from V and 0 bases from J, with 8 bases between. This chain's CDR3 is CASSDSTTNEKLFF. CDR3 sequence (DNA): TGTGCCAGCTCCGACAGTACAACTAATGAAAAACTGTTTTTT.

The CDR3 here is CAWLIAGGPSEQFF. In nucleotides, the CDR3 is TGTGCCTGGTTGATAGCGGGGGGGCCTAGTGAGCAGTTCTTC. This rearrangement joins TRBV30 to TRBJ2-1; 11 nucleotides match TRBD2. From germline, CDR1 is GTSNPN and CDR2 SVGIG (reference sequence). The CDR3 covers 14 residues. Trimming cost V 5 bases and J 9 bases; bases outside gene matches: 9.

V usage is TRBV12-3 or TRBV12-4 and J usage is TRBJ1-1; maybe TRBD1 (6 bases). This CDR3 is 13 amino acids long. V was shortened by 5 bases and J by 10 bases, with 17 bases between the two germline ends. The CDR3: CASSPLGGAGAFF. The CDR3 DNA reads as TGTGCCAGCAGTCCGCTAGGGGGGGCAGGAGCTTTCTTT.

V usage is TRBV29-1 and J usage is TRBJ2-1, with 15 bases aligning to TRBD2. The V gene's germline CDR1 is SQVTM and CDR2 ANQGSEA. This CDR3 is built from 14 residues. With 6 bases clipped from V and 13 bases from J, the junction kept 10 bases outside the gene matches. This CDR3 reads CSVLPGLAGGGQFF. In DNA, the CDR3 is TGCAGCGTCCTCCCTGGACTAGCGGGGGGGGGCCAGTTCTTC.